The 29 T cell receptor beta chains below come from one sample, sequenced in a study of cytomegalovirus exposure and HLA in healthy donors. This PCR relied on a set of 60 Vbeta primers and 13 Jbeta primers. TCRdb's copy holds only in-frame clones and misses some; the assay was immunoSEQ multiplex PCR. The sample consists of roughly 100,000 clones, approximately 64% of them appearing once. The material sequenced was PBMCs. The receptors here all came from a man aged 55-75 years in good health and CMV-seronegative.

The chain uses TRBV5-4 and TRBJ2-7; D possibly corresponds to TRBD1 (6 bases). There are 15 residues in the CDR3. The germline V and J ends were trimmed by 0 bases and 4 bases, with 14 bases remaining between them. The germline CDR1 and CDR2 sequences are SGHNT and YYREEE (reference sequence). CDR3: CASSLERGQVYEQYF. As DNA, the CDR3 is TGTGCCAGCAGCTTGGAGAGGGGACAAGTATACGAGCAGTACTTC.

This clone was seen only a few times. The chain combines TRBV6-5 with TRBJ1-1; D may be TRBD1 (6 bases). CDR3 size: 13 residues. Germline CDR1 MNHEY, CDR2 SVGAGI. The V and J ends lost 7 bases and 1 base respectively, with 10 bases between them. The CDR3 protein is CASNLQGNTEAFF. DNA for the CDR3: TGTGCCAGCAACCTACAGGGGAACACTGAAGCTTTCTTT.

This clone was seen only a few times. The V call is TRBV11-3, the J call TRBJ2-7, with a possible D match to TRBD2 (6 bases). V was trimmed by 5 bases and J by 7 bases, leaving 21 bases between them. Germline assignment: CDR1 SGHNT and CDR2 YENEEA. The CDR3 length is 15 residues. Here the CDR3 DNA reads TGTGCCAGCAGCCAACTCACCGGGACGGCGGGGGAGCAGTACTTC. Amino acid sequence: CASSQLTGTAGEQYF.

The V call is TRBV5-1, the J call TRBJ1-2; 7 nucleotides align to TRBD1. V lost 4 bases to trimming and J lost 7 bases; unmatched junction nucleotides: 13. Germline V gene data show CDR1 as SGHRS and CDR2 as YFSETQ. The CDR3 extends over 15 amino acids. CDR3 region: CASSTAKTGFGGYTF. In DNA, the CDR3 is TGCGCCAGCAGCACGGCCAAGACAGGGTTTGGTGGCTACACCTTC.

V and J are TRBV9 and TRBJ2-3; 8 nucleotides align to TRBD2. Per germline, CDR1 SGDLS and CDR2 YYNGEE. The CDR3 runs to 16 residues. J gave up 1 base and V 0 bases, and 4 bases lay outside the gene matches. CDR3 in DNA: TGTGCCAGCAGCGTAGAATGGCGGGGGGGCACAGATACGCAGTATTTT. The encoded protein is CASSVEWRGGTDTQYF. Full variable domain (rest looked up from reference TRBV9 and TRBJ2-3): DSGVTQTPKHLITATGQRVTLRCSPRSGDLSVYWYQQSLDQGLQFLIQYYNGEERAKGNILERFSAQQFPDLHSELNLSSLELGDSALYFCASSVEWRGGTDTQYFGPGTRLTVL.

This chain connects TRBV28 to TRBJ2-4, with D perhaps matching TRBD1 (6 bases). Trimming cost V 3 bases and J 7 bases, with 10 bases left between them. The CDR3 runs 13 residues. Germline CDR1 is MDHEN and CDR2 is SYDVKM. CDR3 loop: CASSLAGENIQYF. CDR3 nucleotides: TGTGCCAGCAGTTTGGCAGGGGAGAACATTCAGTACTTC.

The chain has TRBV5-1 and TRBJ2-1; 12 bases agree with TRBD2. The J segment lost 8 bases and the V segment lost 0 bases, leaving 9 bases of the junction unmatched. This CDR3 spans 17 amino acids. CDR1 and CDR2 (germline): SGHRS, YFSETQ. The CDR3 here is CASSLAQLAGGGDEQFF. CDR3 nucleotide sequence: TGCGCCAGCAGCTTGGCCCAACTAGCGGGAGGAGGCGATGAGCAGTTCTTC.

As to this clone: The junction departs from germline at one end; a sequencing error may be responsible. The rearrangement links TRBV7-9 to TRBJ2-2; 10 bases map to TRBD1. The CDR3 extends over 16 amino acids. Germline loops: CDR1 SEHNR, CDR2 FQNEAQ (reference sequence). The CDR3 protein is CSSSLGDRGNTGELFF. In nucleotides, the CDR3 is TGTTCCAGCAGCTTAGGGGACAGGGGCAACACCGGGGAGCTGTTTTTT.

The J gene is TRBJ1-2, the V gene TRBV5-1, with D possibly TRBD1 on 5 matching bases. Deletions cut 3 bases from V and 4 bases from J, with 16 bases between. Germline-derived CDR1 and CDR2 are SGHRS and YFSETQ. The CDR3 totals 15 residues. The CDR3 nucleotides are TGCGCCAGCAGCTCAGGGACTGCAACACCCTATGGCTACACCTTC. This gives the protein CASSSGTATPYGYTF.

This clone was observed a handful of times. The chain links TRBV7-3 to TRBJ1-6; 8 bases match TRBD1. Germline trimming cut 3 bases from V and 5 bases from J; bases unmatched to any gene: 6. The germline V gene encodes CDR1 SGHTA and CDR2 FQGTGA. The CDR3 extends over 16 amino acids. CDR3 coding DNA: TGTGCCAGCAGCTTTCAAGGACAGGGAAATAATTCACCCCTCCACTTT. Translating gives CASSFQGQGNNSPLHF.

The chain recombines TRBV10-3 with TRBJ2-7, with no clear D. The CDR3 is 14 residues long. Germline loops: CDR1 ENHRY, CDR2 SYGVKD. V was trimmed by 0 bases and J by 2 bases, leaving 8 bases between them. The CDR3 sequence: CAISESRLAYEQYF. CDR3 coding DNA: TGTGCCATCAGTGAGTCGAGGCTAGCCTACGAGCAGTACTTC.

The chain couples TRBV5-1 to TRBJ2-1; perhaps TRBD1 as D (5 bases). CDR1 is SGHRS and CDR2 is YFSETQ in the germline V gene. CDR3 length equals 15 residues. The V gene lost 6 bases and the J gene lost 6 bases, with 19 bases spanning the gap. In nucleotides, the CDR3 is TGCGCCAGCACAGGGATTGAGGTAGGAGTCAATGAGCAGTTCTTC. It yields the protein CASTGIEVGVNEQFF.

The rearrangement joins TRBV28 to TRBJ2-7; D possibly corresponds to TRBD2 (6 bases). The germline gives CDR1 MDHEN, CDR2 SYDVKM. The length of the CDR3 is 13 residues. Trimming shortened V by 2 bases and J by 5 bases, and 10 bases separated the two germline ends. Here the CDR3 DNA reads TGTGCCAGCAGTTTACCGGGAGCCAACGAGCAGTACTTC. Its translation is CASSLPGANEQYF.

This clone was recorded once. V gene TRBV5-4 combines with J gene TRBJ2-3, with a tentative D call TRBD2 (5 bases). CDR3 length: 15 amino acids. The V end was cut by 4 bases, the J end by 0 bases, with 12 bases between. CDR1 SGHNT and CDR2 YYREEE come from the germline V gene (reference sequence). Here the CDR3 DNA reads TGTGCCAGCAGCCCCGAACTAGTAAGCACAGATACGCAGTATTTT. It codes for CASSPELVSTDTQYF.

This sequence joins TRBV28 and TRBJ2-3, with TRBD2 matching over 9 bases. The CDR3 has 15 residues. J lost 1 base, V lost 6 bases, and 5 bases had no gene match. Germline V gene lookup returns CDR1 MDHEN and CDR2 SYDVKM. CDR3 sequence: CASREIAGGTDTQYF. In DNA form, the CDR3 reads TGTGCCAGCAGGGAGATAGCGGGGGGCACAGATACGCAGTATTTT.

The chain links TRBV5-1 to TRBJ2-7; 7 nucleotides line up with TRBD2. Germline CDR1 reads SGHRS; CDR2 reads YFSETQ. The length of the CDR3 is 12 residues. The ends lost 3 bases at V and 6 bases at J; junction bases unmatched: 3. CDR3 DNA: TGCGCCAGCAGCTGGGGCGGGGGCGAGCAGTACTTC. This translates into CASSWGGGEQYF.

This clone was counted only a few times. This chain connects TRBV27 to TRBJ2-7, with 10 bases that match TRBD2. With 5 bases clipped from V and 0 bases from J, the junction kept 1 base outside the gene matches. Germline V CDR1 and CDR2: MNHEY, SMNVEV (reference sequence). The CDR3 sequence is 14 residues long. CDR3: CASSLAGDSYEQYF. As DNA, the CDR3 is TGTGCCAGCAGTCTAGCGGGGGACTCCTACGAGCAGTACTTC.

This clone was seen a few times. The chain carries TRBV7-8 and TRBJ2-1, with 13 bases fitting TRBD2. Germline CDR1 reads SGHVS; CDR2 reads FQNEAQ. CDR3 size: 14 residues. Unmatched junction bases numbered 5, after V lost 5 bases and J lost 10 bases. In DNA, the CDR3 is TGTGCCAGCAGCAGGGGGACTAGCGGGACCGAGCAGTTCTTC. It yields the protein CASSRGTSGTEQFF.

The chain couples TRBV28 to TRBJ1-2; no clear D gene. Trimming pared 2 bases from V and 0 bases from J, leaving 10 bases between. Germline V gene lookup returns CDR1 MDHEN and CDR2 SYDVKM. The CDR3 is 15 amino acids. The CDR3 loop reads CASSLPLGANYGYTF. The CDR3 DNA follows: TGTGCCAGCAGTTTACCCCTCGGGGCTAACTATGGCTACACCTTC.

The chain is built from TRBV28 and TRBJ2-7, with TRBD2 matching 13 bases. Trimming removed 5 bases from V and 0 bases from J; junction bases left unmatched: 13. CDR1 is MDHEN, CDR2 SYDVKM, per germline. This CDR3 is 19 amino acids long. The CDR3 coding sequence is TGTGCCAGCAGTCCCCTAACTAGCGGGGGGGACCCCAGCTCCTACGAGCAGTACTTC. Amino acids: CASSPLTSGGDPSSYEQYF.

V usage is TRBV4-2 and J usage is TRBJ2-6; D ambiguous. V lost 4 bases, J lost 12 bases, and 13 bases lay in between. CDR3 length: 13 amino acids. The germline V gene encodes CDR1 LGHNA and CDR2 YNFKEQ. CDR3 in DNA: TGTGCCAGCAGCCCCAAGTTATCGGGCGTCCTGACTTTC. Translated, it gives CASSPKLSGVLTF.

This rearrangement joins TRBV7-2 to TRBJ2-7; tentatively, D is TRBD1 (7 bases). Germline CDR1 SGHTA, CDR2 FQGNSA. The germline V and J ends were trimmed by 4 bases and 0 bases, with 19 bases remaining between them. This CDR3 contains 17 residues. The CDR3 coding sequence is TGTGCCAGCAGCTCCCCTCGGGCGGGACAGATCTCCTACGAGCAGTACTTC. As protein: CASSSPRAGQISYEQYF. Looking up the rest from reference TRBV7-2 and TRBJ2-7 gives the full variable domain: GAGVSQSPSNKVTEKGKDVELRCDPISGHTALYWYRQSLGQGLEFLIYFQGNSAPDKSGLPSDRFSAERTGGSVSTLTIQRTQQEDSAVYLCASSSPRAGQISYEQYFGPGTRLTVT.

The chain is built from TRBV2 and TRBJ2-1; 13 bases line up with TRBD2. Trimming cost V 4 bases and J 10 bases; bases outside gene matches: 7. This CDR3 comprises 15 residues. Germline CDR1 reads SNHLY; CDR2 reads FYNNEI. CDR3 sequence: CASSARTSGGGEQFF. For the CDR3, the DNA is TGTGCCAGCAGTGCGAGGACTAGCGGGGGTGGGGAGCAGTTCTTC. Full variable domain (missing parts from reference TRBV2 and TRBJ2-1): EPEVTQTPSHQVTQMGQEVILRCVPISNHLYFYWYRQILGQKVEFLVSFYNNEISEKSEIFDDQFSVERPDGSNFTLKIRSTKLEDSAMYFCASSARTSGGGEQFFGPGTRLTVL.

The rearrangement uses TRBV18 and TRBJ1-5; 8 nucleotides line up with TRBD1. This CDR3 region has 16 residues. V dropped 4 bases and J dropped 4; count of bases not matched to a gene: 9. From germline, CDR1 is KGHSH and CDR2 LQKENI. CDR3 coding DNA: TGTGCCAGCTCACTACAAGGACAGGGTTATAATCAGCCCCAGCATTTT. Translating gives CASSLQGQGYNQPQHF.

The CDR3 DNA is TGTGCCAGCAGCCAACAGGGTAAATCACCCCTCCACTTT. It yields the protein CASSQQGKSPLHF. V is TRBV6-6 and J is TRBJ1-6; the D gene is possibly TRBD1 (6 bases). CDR1 and CDR2 (germline): MNHNY, SVGAGI (reference sequence). The CDR3 contains 13 residues. V lost 6 bases and J lost 10, with 13 bases in between.

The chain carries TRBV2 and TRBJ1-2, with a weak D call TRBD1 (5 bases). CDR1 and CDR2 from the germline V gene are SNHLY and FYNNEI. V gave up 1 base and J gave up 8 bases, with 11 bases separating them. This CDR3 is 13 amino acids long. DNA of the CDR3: TGTGCCAGCAGTGAAGAACAGGATTTCGGCTACACCTTC. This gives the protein CASSEEQDFGYTF.

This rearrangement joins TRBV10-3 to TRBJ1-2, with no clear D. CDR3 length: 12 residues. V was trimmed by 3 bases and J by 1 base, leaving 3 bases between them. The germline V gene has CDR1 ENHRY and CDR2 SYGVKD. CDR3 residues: CAISDSNYGYTF. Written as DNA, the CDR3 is TGTGCCATCAGTGACAGTAACTATGGCTACACCTTC.

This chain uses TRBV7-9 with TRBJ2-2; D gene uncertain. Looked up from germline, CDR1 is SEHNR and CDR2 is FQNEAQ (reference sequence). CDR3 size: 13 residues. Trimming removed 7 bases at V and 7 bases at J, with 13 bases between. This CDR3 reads CASINGVVGELFF. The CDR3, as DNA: TGTGCCAGCATAAACGGTGTAGTCGGGGAGCTGTTTTTT.

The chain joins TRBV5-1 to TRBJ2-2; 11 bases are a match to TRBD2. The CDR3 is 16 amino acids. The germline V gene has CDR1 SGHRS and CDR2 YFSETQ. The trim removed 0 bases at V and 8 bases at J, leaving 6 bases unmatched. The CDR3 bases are TGCGCCAGCAGCTTGGGTCTAGCGGGAGGATCGGGGGAGCTGTTTTTT. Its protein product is CASSLGLAGGSGELFF.